Listed below are T cell receptor beta chains from one sample, sequenced in a study of blood T cell repertoires in COVID-19. The method was immunoSEQ multiplex PCR; TCRdb's version includes in-frame clones alone and lacks a portion of them. The repertoire includes about 390,000 clones, roughly 86% of them detected once, and over 2% sits in the top ten. The sample was peripheral blood. The source of these receptors is a woman in her sixties or seventies with COVID-19, enrolled during active disease. Each CDR3 is given with its conserved first and last residue. D genes are given only for firm matches. Clone size, where shown, is once, few, many, or a class for clones that have expanded.

j_gene: TRBJ2-3; v_gene: TRBV5-4; d_gene: TRBD2; abundance: -; CDR3nt: TGTGCCAGCAGCCCGGCCAGCGGGGACACAGATACGCAGTATTTT; CDR3aa: CASSPASGDTDTQYF
j_gene: TRBJ1-2; v_gene: TRBV5-4; d_gene: -; abundance: once; CDR3nt: TGTGCCAGCAGCACCGGGACTGCCTATGGCTACACCTTC; CDR3aa: CASSTGTAYGYTF
j_gene: TRBJ1-2; v_gene: TRBV9; d_gene: -; abundance: -; CDR3nt: TGTGCCAGCAGCGTAGGATCCGGGAGCGATGGCTACACCTTC; CDR3aa: CASSVGSGSDGYTF
j_gene: TRBJ1-3; v_gene: TRBV5-6; d_gene: TRBD1; abundance: -; CDR3nt: TGTGCCAGCAGACTCAGGGGGGACGGAGACACCATATATTTT; CDR3aa: CASRLRGDGDTIYF
j_gene: TRBJ1-2; v_gene: TRBV3-1/TRBV3-2; d_gene: -; abundance: -; CDR3nt: TGTGCCAGCAGCGCAGTTAACTATGGCTACACCTTC; CDR3aa: CASSAVNYGYTF
j_gene: TRBJ1-1; v_gene: TRBV10-3; d_gene: TRBD1; abundance: -; CDR3nt: TGTGCCATCAGTGGGACAGGGAGCGCTGAAGCTTTCTTT; CDR3aa: CAISGTGSAEAFF
j_gene: TRBJ1-6; v_gene: TRBV9; d_gene: -; abundance: -; CDR3nt: TGTGCCAGCAGCGTAGGGTTCAGGGCGGATAATTCACCCCTCCACTTT; CDR3aa: CASSVGFRADNSPLHF
j_gene: TRBJ2-5; v_gene: TRBV10-3; d_gene: -; abundance: -; CDR3nt: TGTGCCATCAGTGGATCTAGCAACCAAGAGACCCAGTACTTC; CDR3aa: CAISGSSNQETQYF
j_gene: TRBJ1-2; v_gene: TRBV5-4; d_gene: -; abundance: -; CDR3nt: TGTGCCAGCAGTCGACCTCAGGGGAGCTATGGCTACACCTTC; CDR3aa: CASSRPQGSYGYTF
j_gene: TRBJ2-7; v_gene: TRBV19; d_gene: -; abundance: -; CDR3nt: TGTGCCAGTAGTATTGACATATCCTACGAGCAGTACTTC; CDR3aa: CASSIDISYEQYF
j_gene: TRBJ1-5; v_gene: TRBV18; d_gene: -; abundance: -; CDR3nt: TGTGCCAGCTCACCACCCCCCGGGGGGCAGCCCCAGCATTTT; CDR3aa: CASSPPPGGQPQHF
j_gene: TRBJ2-7; v_gene: TRBV20-1; d_gene: -; abundance: once; CDR3nt: TGCAGTGCTACTGATATGGCGGACGAGCAGTACTTC; CDR3aa: CSATDMADEQYF
j_gene: TRBJ2-5; v_gene: TRBV28; d_gene: -; abundance: -; CDR3nt: TGTGCCAGCAGTTTAATGTCGGGGAAGGGAAAGACCCAGTACTTC; CDR3aa: CASSLMSGKGKTQYF
j_gene: TRBJ2-7; v_gene: TRBV2; d_gene: TRBD2; abundance: -; CDR3nt: TGTGCCAGCATTGGTAGCGGGGTCTACGAGCAGTACTTC; CDR3aa: CASIGSGVYEQYF
j_gene: TRBJ1-6; v_gene: TRBV10-3; d_gene: -; abundance: -; CDR3nt: TGTGCCATCAGAGCTGGACAAGATAATTCACCCCTCCACTTT; CDR3aa: CAIRAGQDNSPLHF
j_gene: TRBJ2-1; v_gene: TRBV5-4; d_gene: TRBD1; abundance: -; CDR3nt: TGTGCCAGCAGCAGGACAGGGGCATTGGAGCAGTTCTTC; CDR3aa: CASSRTGALEQFF
j_gene: TRBJ1-5; v_gene: TRBV6-6; d_gene: TRBD1; abundance: -; CDR3nt: TGTGCCAGCAGCAATTCCGGGACAGCTAATCAGCCCCAGCATTTT; CDR3aa: CASSNSGTANQPQHF
j_gene: TRBJ2-7; v_gene: TRBV20-1; d_gene: -; abundance: -; CDR3nt: TGCAGTGCTAGAGGGGGGGTTGAGTACTTC; CDR3aa: CSARGGVEYF
j_gene: TRBJ2-2; v_gene: TRBV5-1; d_gene: -; abundance: -; CDR3nt: TGCGCCAGCAGCTTGGGCAGGGATGGCGGGGAGCTGTTTTTT; CDR3aa: CASSLGRDGGELFF
j_gene: TRBJ2-3; v_gene: TRBV3-1/TRBV3-2; d_gene: -; abundance: -; CDR3nt: TGTGCCAGCAGCCAAGACTCGTTCCGGGGAGATACGCAGTATTTT; CDR3aa: CASSQDSFRGDTQYF
j_gene: TRBJ1-2; v_gene: TRBV15; d_gene: TRBD1; abundance: -; CDR3nt: TGTGCCACCAGCAGCGCACAGGGGAATGGCTACACCTTC; CDR3aa: CATSSAQGNGYTF
j_gene: TRBJ1-5; v_gene: TRBV19; d_gene: -; abundance: -; CDR3nt: TGTGCCAGTAGTCCTCACCGGACACGGAGCCTAGTTGGCAATCAGCCCCAGCATTTT; CDR3aa: CASSPHRTRSLVGNQPQHF
j_gene: TRBJ2-7; v_gene: TRBV7-6; d_gene: TRBD1; abundance: -; CDR3nt: TGTGCCAGCAGCTTAGCCCCTCCGACAGGGAGCTCCTACGAGCAGTACTTC; CDR3aa: CASSLAPPTGSSYEQYF
j_gene: TRBJ1-2; v_gene: TRBV15; d_gene: -; abundance: -; CDR3nt: TGTGCCACCAGCAGAGATCGCAGGGGAAGGTATGGCTACACCTTC; CDR3aa: CATSRDRRGRYGYTF
j_gene: TRBJ2-5; v_gene: TRBV2; d_gene: -; abundance: -; CDR3nt: TGTGCCAGCAGGGTAGCTCCCGCCCCAGAGACCCAGTACTTC; CDR3aa: CASRVAPAPETQYF
j_gene: TRBJ1-4; v_gene: TRBV19; d_gene: -; abundance: -; CDR3nt: TGTGCCAGTAGTATAGAACAGGGAGATGCAACTAATGAAAAACTGTTTTTT; CDR3aa: CASSIEQGDATNEKLFF
j_gene: TRBJ1-2; v_gene: TRBV19; d_gene: TRBD1; abundance: -; CDR3nt: TGTGCCAGCGCCGGCAGGGGGGACCTTAACTATGGCTACACCTTC; CDR3aa: CASAGRGDLNYGYTF
j_gene: TRBJ2-7; v_gene: TRBV14; d_gene: -; abundance: -; CDR3nt: TGTGCCAGCAGCCATATCACAGGGAGCTCCTACGAGCAGTACTTC; CDR3aa: CASSHITGSSYEQYF
j_gene: TRBJ1-6; v_gene: TRBV27; d_gene: -; abundance: once; CDR3nt: TGTGCCAGCAGTCCGAGGGGGACCCGGGATAATTCACCCCTCCACTTT; CDR3aa: CASSPRGTRDNSPLHF
j_gene: TRBJ2-3; v_gene: TRBV28; d_gene: TRBD2; abundance: once; CDR3nt: TGTGCCAGCAGTTTAGACCCGGCTAGCGGGGGGGGCACAGATACGCAGTATTTT; CDR3aa: CASSLDPASGGGTDTQYF
j_gene: TRBJ1-3; v_gene: TRBV28; d_gene: TRBD1; abundance: -; CDR3nt: TGTGCCAGCAGTTTACCATCCGGGACAGGGCAGGGAAACACCATATATTTT; CDR3aa: CASSLPSGTGQGNTIYF
j_gene: TRBJ1-2; v_gene: TRBV2; d_gene: -; abundance: few; CDR3nt: TGTGCCAGCAGTGTAGGAGGTTTGGAGGCCAACTATGGCTACACCTTC; CDR3aa: CASSVGGLEANYGYTF
j_gene: TRBJ2-3; v_gene: TRBV7-9; d_gene: TRBD2; abundance: -; CDR3nt: TGTGCCAGCAGCTTAGCCGGCGGGGGGGCGGATACGCAGTATTTT; CDR3aa: CASSLAGGGADTQYF
j_gene: TRBJ1-1; v_gene: TRBV9; d_gene: -; abundance: -; CDR3nt: TGTGCCAGCAGCGTAGTCGAAGGGGCGGCAGCTTTCTTT; CDR3aa: CASSVVEGAAAFF
j_gene: TRBJ2-7; v_gene: TRBV7-9; d_gene: -; abundance: -; CDR3nt: TGTGCCAGCAGCGAGACCTACGAGCAGTACTTC; CDR3aa: CASSETYEQYF
j_gene: TRBJ1-2; v_gene: TRBV29-1; d_gene: -; abundance: -; CDR3nt: TGCAGCGTTGAGGTCAGGGTGGGCTATGGCTACACCTTC; CDR3aa: CSVEVRVGYGYTF
j_gene: TRBJ1-2; v_gene: TRBV7-9; d_gene: TRBD1; abundance: -; CDR3nt: TGTGCCAGCAGCCGAGACAGGGATTACGATGGCTACACCTTC; CDR3aa: CASSRDRDYDGYTF
j_gene: TRBJ1-1; v_gene: TRBV7-9; d_gene: -; abundance: -; CDR3nt: TGTGCCAGCAGCTTCTCGGTGGAGACTGAAGCTTTCTTT; CDR3aa: CASSFSVETEAFF
j_gene: TRBJ2-1; v_gene: TRBV5-1; d_gene: -; abundance: -; CDR3nt: TGCGCCAGCACGGGGAGCGAGACATTCTACAATGAGCAGTTCTTC; CDR3aa: CASTGSETFYNEQFF
j_gene: TRBJ2-2; v_gene: TRBV19; d_gene: -; abundance: -; CDR3nt: TGTGCCAGTAGTTGGAGTCTTGCCGGGGAGCTGTTTTTT; CDR3aa: CASSWSLAGELFF
j_gene: TRBJ2-2; v_gene: TRBV9; d_gene: TRBD2; abundance: -; CDR3nt: TGTGCCAGCAGCGAGCGGGGGGCCAACACCGGGGAGCTGTTTTTT; CDR3aa: CASSERGANTGELFF
j_gene: TRBJ2-5; v_gene: TRBV18; d_gene: -; abundance: -; CDR3nt: TGTGCCAGCTCATCTCAAGAGACCCAGTACTTC; CDR3aa: CASSSQETQYF